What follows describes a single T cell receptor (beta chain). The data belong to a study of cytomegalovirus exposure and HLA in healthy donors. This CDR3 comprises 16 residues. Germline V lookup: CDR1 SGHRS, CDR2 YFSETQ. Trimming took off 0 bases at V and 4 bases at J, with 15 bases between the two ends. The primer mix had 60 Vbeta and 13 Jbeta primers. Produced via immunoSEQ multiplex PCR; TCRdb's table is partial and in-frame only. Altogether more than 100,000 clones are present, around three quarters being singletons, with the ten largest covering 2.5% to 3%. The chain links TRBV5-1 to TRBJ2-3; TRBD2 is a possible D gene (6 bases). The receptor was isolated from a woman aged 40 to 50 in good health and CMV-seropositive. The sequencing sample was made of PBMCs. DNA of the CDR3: TGCGCCAGCAGCTTGGGAGGGCGGGGATCCGCAGATACGCAGTATTTT. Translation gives CASSLGGRGSADTQYF.